These 6 T cell receptor beta chains originate from one sample sequenced in a study of blood T cell repertoires in COVID-19. Clones were read by immunoSEQ multiplex PCR, and TCRdb kept only the in-frame ones, dropping some. This sample has 430,000 or so clones, with around nine tenths found just once. Sample: PBMCs or T cells enriched from blood (not recorded which). The receptors stem from a woman aged 40 to 50 who had recovered from COVID-19.

The J gene is TRBJ1-1, the V gene TRBV13, with 12 bases that match TRBD1. The germline gives CDR1 PRHDT, CDR2 FYEKMQ (reference sequence). The V and J ends lost 3 bases and 7 bases, in that order; junction bases with no gene match: 6. This CDR3 comprises 15 residues. CDR3 bases: TGTGCCAGCAGCTTGAGGGACAGGGGGCCTGGTGAAGCTTTCTTT. Its translation: CASSLRDRGPGEAFF. Drawing the rest from reference TRBV13 and TRBJ1-1, the complete variable domain is AAGVIQSPRHLIKEKRETATLKCYPIPRHDTVYWYQQGPGQDPQFLISFYEKMQSDKGSIPDRFSAQQFSDYHSELNMSSLELGDSALYFCASSLRDRGPGEAFFGQGTRLTVV.

The chain links TRBV27 to TRBJ1-4, with 10 bases identical to TRBD1. Unmatched junction bases numbered 7, after V lost 5 bases and J lost 7 bases. Germline V gene sequence: CDR1 MNHEY, CDR2 SMNVEV (reference sequence). This CDR3 has 15 amino acids. The CDR3, as DNA: TGTGCCAGCAGTCCCCGACAGGGGGCTAGTGAAAAACTGTTTTTT. Protein: CASSPRQGASEKLFF.

The chain carries TRBV7-9 and TRBJ2-7; the D gene is possibly TRBD2 (5 bases). CDR1 is SEHNR, CDR2 FQNEAQ, per germline (reference sequence). V was shortened by 4 bases and J by 5 bases, with 12 bases between the two germline ends. This CDR3 spans 13 amino acids. CDR3 region: CASSSPWRHEQYF. The CDR3 nucleotides are TGTGCCAGCAGCTCCCCCTGGAGGCACGAGCAGTACTTC.

This clone was seen once. V usage is TRBV29-1 and J usage is TRBJ1-2, with 7 nucleotides matching TRBD1. J was trimmed by 4 bases and V by 6 bases; bases with no gene match: 11. CDR1 SQVTM and CDR2 ANQGSEA come from the germline V gene. The CDR3 is made up of 14 amino acids. DNA of the CDR3: TGCAGCGTCAAAACAGGGGATCACGGCTATGGCTACACCTTC. Translated, it gives CSVKTGDHGYGYTF. Based on the CDR3 plus reference TRBV29-1 and TRBJ1-2, the full variable domain is SAVISQKPSRDICQRGTSLTIQCQVDSQVTMMFWYRQQPGQSLTLIATANQGSEATYESGFVIDKFPISRPNLTFSTLTVSNMSPEDSSIYLCSVKTGDHGYGYTFGSGTRLTVV.

Regarding this clone: Other DNA sequences in the same sample also yield this CDR3. This chain joins TRBV12-3 or TRBV12-4 and TRBJ1-2, with D maybe TRBD1 (6 bases). The CDR3 loop spans 13 amino acids. The ends were cut back, 6 bases at V and 2 bases at J, with 10 bases in the middle. CDR3 sequence: CASSPGANYGYTF. DNA of the CDR3: TGTGCCAGCAGCCCAGGGGCGAACTATGGCTACACCTTC.

The count of this clone is one. The chain is built from TRBV12-3 or TRBV12-4 and TRBJ1-3; tentatively, D is TRBD1 (6 bases). V shed 3 bases and J shed 4 bases, with 7 bases lying between them. CDR3 length: 13 residues. The CDR3, as DNA: TGTGCCAGCAGTTTTGGGACAGGAAACACCATATATTTT. The encoded protein is CASSFGTGNTIYF.